Below, 24 T cell receptor beta chains from the same sample are listed, as sequenced in a study of T cells in Graves' hyperthyroidism and ophthalmopathy. The CDR3 regions of TCR beta were amplified from RNA transcripts. HTBI primers were used for first-round RT-PCR of the TCR CDR3. TCRdb ran MiXCR on the multiplex PCR reads and lists one entry per CDR3 protein. The sample carries hundreds of thousands of distinct CDR3 sequences, 38% recorded once. Material for sequencing was blood. The receptor source for this set is a man aged 18 to 30 with Graves' hyperthyroidism.

This clonotype was detected a few times. V gene TRBV7-2 combines with J gene TRBJ1-2; D is unclear. The CDR3 consists of 15 residues. CDR1 is SGHTA, CDR2 FQGNSA, per germline. V lost 5 bases and J 3 bases, leaving 16 bases between the germline ends. CDR3: CASSPSVGYDYGYTF. CDR3 nucleotides: TGTGCCAGCAGCCCTTCCGTCGGGTACGACTATGGCTACACCTTC.

This clonotype came up many times. This sequence joins TRBV5-1 and TRBJ2-6, with 12 bases aligning to TRBD1. This CDR3 contains 18 residues. After removal of 0 bases from V and 3 bases from J, the junction contained 4 bases not matched to a gene. Germline CDR1 SGHRS, CDR2 YFSETQ. CDR3 protein: CASSLEGQGAYGANVLTF. CDR3 bases: TGCGCCAGCAGCTTGGAGGGACAGGGGGCGTATGGGGCCAACGTCCTGACTTTC. Supplemented by reference TRBV5-1 and TRBJ2-6, the full variable domain reads KAGVTQTPRYLIKTRGQQVTLSCSPISGHRSVSWYQQTPGQGLQFLFEYFSETQRNKGNFPGRFSGRQFSNSRSEMNVSTLELGDSALYLCASSLEGQGAYGANVLTFGAGSRLTVL.

V is TRBV12-5 and J is TRBJ1-4, with a possible D match to TRBD1 (5 bases). Trimming cost V 1 base and J 6 bases, with 6 bases left between them. The CDR3 spans 13 residues. CDR1 and CDR2 (germline): LGHNT, FRNRAP. CDR3 coding DNA: TGTGCTAGTGGTTTGGGACAGCATGAAAAACTGTTTTTT. This sequence encodes CASGLGQHEKLFF.

The chain is built from TRBV27 and TRBJ2-7; TRBD1 matches at 10 bases. The CDR3 consists of 16 residues. Germline CDR1 MNHEY, CDR2 SMNVEV (reference sequence). V lost 3 bases, J lost 6 bases, and 11 bases stayed unmatched. The CDR3 reads CASSFIQTGGSGEQYF. The CDR3 DNA reads as TGTGCCAGCAGTTTCATCCAGACAGGGGGCTCGGGCGAGCAGTACTTC.

The table lists this clonotype with many counts. This chain uses TRBV2 with TRBJ1-3, with TRBD1 matching 9 bases. In germline, CDR1 is SNHLY, CDR2 FYNNEI. V lost 8 bases to trimming and J lost 4 bases; unmatched junction nucleotides: 6. The CDR3 spans 14 residues. The CDR3, as DNA: TGTGCCAGCGGAGGACAGGGGAAAGGAAACACCATATATTTT. Translated, it gives CASGGQGKGNTIYF.

The chain has TRBV29-1 and TRBJ1-1, with D tentatively TRBD1 (5 bases). The CDR3 covers 13 residues. Trimming shortened V by 8 bases and J by 5 bases, and 18 bases separated the two germline ends. Germline assignment: CDR1 SQVTM and CDR2 ANQGSEA. DNA for the CDR3: TGCAGCTTAGATGGACATGGAGGGACTGAAGCTTTCTTT. Protein product: CSLDGHGGTEAFF. Together with reference TRBV29-1 and TRBJ1-1, the CDR3 gives the full variable domain: SAVISQKPSRDICQRGTSLTIQCQVDSQVTMMFWYRQQPGQSLTLIATANQGSEATYESGFVIDKFPISRPNLTFSTLTVSNMSPEDSSIYLCSLDGHGGTEAFFGQGTRLTVV.

This clonotype showed up many times. J is TRBJ1-1 and V is TRBV19; D ambiguous. V lost 7 bases and J lost 4, with 13 bases in between. This CDR3 is 13 amino acids long. The germline V gene encodes CDR1 LNHDA and CDR2 SQIVND (reference sequence). CDR3 protein: CASNSDRGTEAFF. The CDR3 DNA sequence: TGTGCCAGTAACTCTGACCGTGGCACTGAAGCTTTCTTT.

This clonotype was seen repeatedly, ten times or more. This sequence joins TRBV4-1 and TRBJ2-5; D gene unclear. Trimming left V 0 bases short and J 5 bases short, with 4 bases between. In germline, CDR1 is MGHRA, CDR2 YSYEKL. The CDR3 covers 12 residues. CDR3 region: CASSQDLETQYF. In DNA, the CDR3 is TGCGCCAGCAGCCAAGATTTGGAGACCCAGTACTTC.

The chain employs TRBV12-3 or TRBV12-4 and TRBJ1-1; 7 bases fit TRBD1. V shed 7 bases and J 8 bases; nucleotides not matched to a gene: 13. The CDR3 has 14 residues. CDR3 in DNA: TGTGCCAGCATTAACAGGGGTGGGGGAACCGAAGCTTTCTTT. This codes for CASINRGGGTEAFF.

This clonotype was observed at least ten times. The chain uses TRBV2 and TRBJ2-5; 7 nucleotides agree with TRBD2. This CDR3 has 14 residues. Germline V gene lookup returns CDR1 SNHLY and CDR2 FYNNEI. After removal of 5 bases from V and 5 bases from J, the junction contained 8 bases not matched to a gene. This CDR3 reads CASSPRPGGETQYF. CDR3 coding DNA: TGTGCCAGCAGTCCTCGACCCGGGGGGGAGACCCAGTACTTC.

The rearrangement uses TRBV29-1 and TRBJ1-1, with 7 bases identical to TRBD1. The V segment lost 8 bases and the J segment 5 bases; nucleotides outside the gene matches: 8. From germline, CDR1 is SQVTM and CDR2 ANQGSEA. The CDR3 consists of 12 residues. The CDR3 protein is CSTEGAKTEAFF. The DNA for the CDR3 is TGCAGCACCGAGGGGGCAAAAACTGAAGCTTTCTTT.

The V and J genes are TRBV25-1 and TRBJ1-1, with D perhaps TRBD1 (6 bases). V was cut by 7 bases and J by 4 bases, with 10 bases left in between. In germline, CDR1 is MGHDK, CDR2 SYGVNS. The CDR3 has 12 residues. The CDR3 DNA is TGTGCCAGCATGGGGGGGGCCACTGAAGCTTTCTTT. It encodes CASMGGATEAFF.

This clonotype was picked up a small number of times. The CDR3 DNA sequence: TGTGCCAGCGGGCAGGGCTATGGCTACACCTTC. Residues: CASGQGYGYTF. V usage is TRBV7-9 and J usage is TRBJ1-2, with D perhaps TRBD1 (5 bases). V gave up 8 bases and J gave up 4 bases, with 8 bases separating them. Germline-derived CDR1 and CDR2 are SEHNR and FQNEAQ (reference sequence). This CDR3 spans 11 amino acids.

The V and J genes are TRBV20-1 and TRBJ1-2; possible D gene TRBD1, 5 bases. Trimming removed 4 bases from V and 7 bases from J, with 16 bases in between. This CDR3 is 13 amino acids long. In germline, CDR1 is DFQATT, CDR2 SNEGSKA (reference sequence). DNA of the CDR3: TGCAGTGCTAAGCCCCTGGCAGGGTTTGGCTACACCTTC. As protein: CSAKPLAGFGYTF.

This clonotype was detected only a few times. This chain links TRBV7-3 with TRBJ2-6; 9 bases are a match to TRBD2. Germline V gives CDR1 SGHTA, CDR2 FQGTGA. This CDR3 comprises 14 residues. Trimming removed 9 bases from V and 4 bases from J; junction bases left unmatched: 4. The CDR3 spells CASSGLAGANVLTF. In DNA form, the CDR3 reads TGTGCCAGTAGCGGACTAGCGGGGGCCAACGTCCTGACTTTC.

This clonotype was counted between two and nine times. V gene TRBV6-5 combines with J gene TRBJ1-4, with a possible D match to TRBD1 (5 bases). Trimming stripped 5 bases from V and 3 bases from J, with 13 bases between. This CDR3 spans 15 amino acids. Germline CDR1 is MNHEY and CDR2 is SVGAGI. The CDR3 reads CASSPLDSPNEKLFF. The CDR3 nucleotides are TGTGCCAGCAGTCCTCTCGACAGCCCTAATGAAAAACTGTTTTTT.

This clonotype was seen a handful of times. This chain connects TRBV12-3 or TRBV12-4 to TRBJ1-6; no clear D. The CDR3 covers 14 residues. V lost 5 bases and J lost 9, with 14 bases in between. The CDR3: CASSRLYRSSPLHF. The CDR3 bases are TGTGCCAGCAGTCGCCTTTACCGGAGTTCACCCCTCCACTTT.

This clonotype has more than one count but fewer than ten. The V and J genes are TRBV7-9 and TRBJ1-1; 12 bases are shared with TRBD1. Germline V gene lookup returns CDR1 SEHNR and CDR2 FQNEAQ (reference sequence). Trimming removed 4 bases from V and 1 base from J; junction bases left unmatched: 10. CDR3 length equals 18 residues. In DNA form, the CDR3 reads TGTGCCAGCAGCTCCACGGCCGGGACAGGGGGCTCGAACACTGAAGCTTTCTTT. The encoded protein is CASSSTAGTGGSNTEAFF.

The V gene is TRBV3-1, the J gene TRBJ2-7, with TRBD1 identical over 7 bases. This CDR3 spans 15 amino acids. Germline trimming cut 4 bases from V and 0 bases from J; bases unmatched to any gene: 6. Germline assignment: CDR1 LGHDT and CDR2 YNNKEL (reference sequence). The CDR3 reads CASSPAWTGSYEQYF. DNA for the CDR3: TGTGCCAGCAGCCCCGCTTGGACAGGCTCCTACGAGCAGTACTTC.

This clonotype was detected ten times or more. The rearrangement links TRBV7-9 to TRBJ2-7, with TRBD1 matching over 9 bases. CDR1 is SEHNR and CDR2 is FQNEAQ in the germline V gene (reference sequence). The V segment lost 10 bases and the J segment 1 base; nucleotides outside the gene matches: 11. This CDR3 contains 15 residues. CDR3 amino acids: CAIEGRDRESYEQYF. The CDR3 DNA is TGTGCCATTGAAGGCCGGGACAGGGAGTCCTACGAGCAGTACTTC. The full variable domain, completed using reference TRBV7-9 and TRBJ2-7, is DTGVSQNPRHKITKRGQNVTFRCDPISEHNRLYWYRQTLGQGPEFLTYFQNEAQLEKSRLLSDRFSAERPKGSFSTLEIQRTEQGDSAMYLCAIEGRDRESYEQYFGPGTRLTVT.

This clonotype was counted only a few times. This chain uses TRBV5-6 with TRBJ1-4; unclear D gene. Per the germline V gene, CDR1 is SGHDT and CDR2 is YYEEEE. The CDR3 has 13 amino acids. With 2 bases removed from V and 4 bases from J, the gap between germline ends came to 6 bases. CDR3 nucleotide sequence: TGTGCCAGCAGCTTCTCCTTTAATGAAAAACTGTTTTTT. This codes for CASSFSFNEKLFF.

The chain employs TRBV20-1 and TRBJ1-1, with D uncertain. CDR3 size: 13 residues. Trimming removed 1 base at V and 7 bases at J, with 13 bases between. Germline CDR1 DFQATT, CDR2 SNEGSKA (reference sequence). The CDR3 coding sequence is TGCAGTGCTAGAGCCTCAAAGGGTAATGAAGCTTTCTTT. Encoded protein: CSARASKGNEAFF.

This clonotype was recorded a few times. V is TRBV6-1 and J is TRBJ2-2, with no clear D. The CDR3 length is 12 residues. V was cut by 4 bases and J by 5 bases, with 5 bases left in between. Looked up from germline, CDR1 is MNHNS and CDR2 is SASEGT. The CDR3 reads CASSGETGELFF. DNA of the CDR3: TGTGCCAGCAGTGGCGAGACCGGGGAGCTGTTTTTT.

This clonotype appeared a single time. The CDR3 DNA is TGTGCCAGCAGCTCACAGGGGCCTGAAAAACTGTTTTTT. Amino acid sequence: CASSSQGPEKLFF. The chain joins TRBV5-5 to TRBJ1-4; TRBD1 aligns across 7 bases. CDR1 and CDR2 from the germline V gene are SGHKS and YYEKEE (reference sequence). The CDR3 consists of 13 residues. With 3 bases clipped from V and 7 bases from J, the junction kept 3 bases outside the gene matches.